A single sample is the source of the 5 T cell receptor beta chains below, sequenced in a study of T cell responses to AZD1222 COVID-19 vaccine. Here immunoSEQ multiplex PCR was the method, and the copy in TCRdb shows in-frame clones only, minus some. The data hold some 80,000 clones, with around 90% observed a single time. The sequencing here drew on peripheral blood, taken on day 0 of MenACWY control vaccination. Receptors originate from an adult in good health.

V gene TRBV6-1 combines with J gene TRBJ1-6; no reliable D call. The CDR3 spans 16 residues. From germline, CDR1 is MNHNS and CDR2 SASEGT. V was pared by 1 base and J by 0 bases, with 7 bases between. The CDR3 DNA reads as TGTGCCAGCAGTGAAGACGTAGTCTCCTATAATTCACCCCTCCACTTT. This encodes CASSEDVVSYNSPLHF.

The chain links TRBV19 to TRBJ2-3; possible D gene TRBD2, 7 bases. CDR1 LNHDA and CDR2 SQIVND come from the germline V gene (reference sequence). CDR3 size: 15 residues. The germline V and J ends were trimmed by 5 bases and 2 bases, with 14 bases remaining between them. CDR3 DNA sequence: TGTGCCAGTAGTGGGGCGGGGGCACTCACAGATACGCAGTATTTT. Translation gives CASSGAGALTDTQYF.

This clone was picked up one time. The J gene is TRBJ1-1, the V gene TRBV12-3 or TRBV12-4; D ambiguous. V was cut by 5 bases and J by 2 bases, with 9 bases left in between. CDR3 length equals 13 residues. The CDR3 DNA reads as TGTGCCAGCAGTCCCGCCGCTAACACTGAAGCTTTCTTT. Translation: CASSPAANTEAFF.

The CDR3 nucleotides are TGTGCCAGCTCACCAGGGACAGCACTAGAGACCCAGTACTTC. It codes for CASSPGTALETQYF. The chain uses TRBV18 and TRBJ2-5; TRBD1 matches 7 bases. V trimming: 2 bases; J trimming: 4 bases; junction bases outside the gene matches: 4. CDR3 length equals 14 residues. Germline V gene lookup returns CDR1 KGHSH and CDR2 LQKENI.

The rearrangement links TRBV3-1 (or the pseudogene TRBV3-2) to TRBJ1-5; TRBD1 agrees at 12 bases. Germline V gene data show CDR1 as LGHDT and CDR2 as YNNKEL (reference sequence). V lost 4 bases and J lost 6; bases outside the gene matches: 1. CDR3 length equals 14 residues. CDR3 nucleotide sequence: TGTGCCAGCAGCCTGGGACAGGGGGCTCAGCCCCAGCATTTT. The encoded protein is CASSLGQGAQPQHF.